A single TCR beta chain is shown here with its context. These data are taken from a study of shared clonotypes between healthy human individuals. Generated by immunoSEQ multiplex PCR, the TCRdb table keeps only in-frame clones and is missing some. The sample comprises 550,000 to 850,000 clones, over 55% of which are singletons, and less than 2% rests with the top ten. This receptor was obtained from a woman in her 30s in good health. The sequenced sample consisted of memory CD4+ T cells sorted from blood. Subset of the sample: CD45RA-negative fraction.

The CDR3 loop reads CASSTGVTYEQYF. The DNA for the CDR3 is TGTGCCAGTAGTACAGGGGTGACCTACGAGCAGTACTTC. The V and J genes are TRBV19 and TRBJ2-7; possible D gene TRBD1, 6 bases. Germline V gene data show CDR1 as LNHDA and CDR2 as SQIVND (reference sequence). This CDR3 spans 13 amino acids. V was pared by 4 bases and J by 2 bases, with 9 bases between.